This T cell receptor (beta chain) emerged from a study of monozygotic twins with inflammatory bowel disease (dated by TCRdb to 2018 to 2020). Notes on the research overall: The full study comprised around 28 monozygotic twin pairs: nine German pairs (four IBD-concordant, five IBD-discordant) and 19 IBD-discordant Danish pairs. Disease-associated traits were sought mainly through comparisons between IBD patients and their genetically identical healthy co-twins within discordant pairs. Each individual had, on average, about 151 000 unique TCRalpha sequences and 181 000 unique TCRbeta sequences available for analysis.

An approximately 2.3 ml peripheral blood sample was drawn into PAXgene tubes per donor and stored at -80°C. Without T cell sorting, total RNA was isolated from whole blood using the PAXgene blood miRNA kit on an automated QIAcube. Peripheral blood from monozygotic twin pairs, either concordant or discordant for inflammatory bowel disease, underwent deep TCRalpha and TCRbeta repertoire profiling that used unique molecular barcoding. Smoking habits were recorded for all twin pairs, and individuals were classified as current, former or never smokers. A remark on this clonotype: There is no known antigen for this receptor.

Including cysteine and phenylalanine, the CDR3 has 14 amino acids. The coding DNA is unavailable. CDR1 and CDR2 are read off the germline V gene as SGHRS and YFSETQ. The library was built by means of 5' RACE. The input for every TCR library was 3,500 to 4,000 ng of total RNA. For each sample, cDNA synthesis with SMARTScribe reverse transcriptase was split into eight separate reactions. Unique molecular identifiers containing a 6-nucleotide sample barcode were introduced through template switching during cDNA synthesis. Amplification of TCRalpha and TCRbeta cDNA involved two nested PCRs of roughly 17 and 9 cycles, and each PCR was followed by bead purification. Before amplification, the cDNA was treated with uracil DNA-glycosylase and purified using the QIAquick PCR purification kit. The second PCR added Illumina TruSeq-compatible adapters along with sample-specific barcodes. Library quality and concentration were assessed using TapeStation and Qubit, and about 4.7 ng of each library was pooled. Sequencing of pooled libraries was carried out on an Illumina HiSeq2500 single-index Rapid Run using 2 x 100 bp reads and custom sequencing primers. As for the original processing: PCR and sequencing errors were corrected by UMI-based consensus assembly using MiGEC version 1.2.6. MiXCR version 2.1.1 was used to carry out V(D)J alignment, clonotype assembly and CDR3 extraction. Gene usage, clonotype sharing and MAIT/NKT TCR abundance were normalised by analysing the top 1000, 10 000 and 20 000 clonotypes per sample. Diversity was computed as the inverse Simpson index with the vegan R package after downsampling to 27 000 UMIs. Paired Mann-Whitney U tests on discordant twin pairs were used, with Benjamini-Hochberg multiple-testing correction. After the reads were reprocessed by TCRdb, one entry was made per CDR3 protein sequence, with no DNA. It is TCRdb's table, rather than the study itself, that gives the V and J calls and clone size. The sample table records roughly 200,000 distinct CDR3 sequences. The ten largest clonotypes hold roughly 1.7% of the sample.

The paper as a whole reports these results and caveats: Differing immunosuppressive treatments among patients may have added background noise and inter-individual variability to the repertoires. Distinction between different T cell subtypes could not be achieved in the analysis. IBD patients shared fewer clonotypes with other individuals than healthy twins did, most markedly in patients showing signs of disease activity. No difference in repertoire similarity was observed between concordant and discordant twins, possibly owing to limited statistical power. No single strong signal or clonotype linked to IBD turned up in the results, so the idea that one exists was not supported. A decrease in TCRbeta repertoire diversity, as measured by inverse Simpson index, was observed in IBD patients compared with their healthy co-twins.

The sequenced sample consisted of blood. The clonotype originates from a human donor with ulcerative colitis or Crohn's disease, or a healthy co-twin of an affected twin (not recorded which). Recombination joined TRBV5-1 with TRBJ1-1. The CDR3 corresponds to CASSSECPNTEAFF.